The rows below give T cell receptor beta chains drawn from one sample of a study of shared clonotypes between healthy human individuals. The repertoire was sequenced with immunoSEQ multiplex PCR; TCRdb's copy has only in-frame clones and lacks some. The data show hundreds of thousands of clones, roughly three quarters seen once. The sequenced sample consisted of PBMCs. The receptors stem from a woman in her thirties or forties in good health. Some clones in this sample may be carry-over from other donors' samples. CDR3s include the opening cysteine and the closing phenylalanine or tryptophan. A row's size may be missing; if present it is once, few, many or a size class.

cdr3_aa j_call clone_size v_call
CASSWGLAGAGEQYF TRBJ2-7 . TRBV5-1
CASSLGTAMNTEAFF TRBJ1-1 . TRBV7-9
CASSVWYSGSYNEQFF TRBJ2-1 once TRBV5-4
CAWSVGLGTAGKTQYF TRBJ2-4 . TRBV30
CASSDGYSTDTQYF TRBJ2-3 . TRBV6-4
CASSLTTGGADTQYF TRBJ2-3 once TRBV4-2
CASSELDFSGANVLTF TRBJ2-6 . TRBV25-1
CASSFEGSRTEAFF TRBJ1-1 . TRBV7-9
CASSNSYEQYF TRBJ2-7 few TRBV7-8
CASSIPGGSSYEQYF TRBJ2-7 once TRBV19